These T cell receptor beta chains were read from a single sample in a study of shared clonotypes between healthy human individuals. Measured with immunoSEQ multiplex PCR; TCRdb has only the in-frame clones, and not every one. The table includes about 680,000 clones, approximately 90% detected once. The specimen sequenced was naive CD8+ T cells sorted from blood. These receptor sequences come from a man aged 25-45 years in good health. Both conserved end residues are part of each CDR3. D genes are given only for firm matches. The size field is filled for only some rows; it gives once, few, many or a size class.

clone_size,j_call,d_call,v_call,cdr3_aa,cdr3_nt
once,TRBJ2-1,TRBD1,TRBV11-3,CASSSGTGFIEQFF,TGTGCCAGCAGTTCCGGGACAGGGTTTATTGAGCAGTTCTTC
.,TRBJ1-4,.,TRBV5-1,CASRPGGATNEKLFF,TGCGCCAGCCGGCCCGGGGGTGCAACTAATGAAAAACTGTTTTTT
.,TRBJ2-1,.,TRBV29-1,CSVVGATSYNEQFF,TGCAGCGTTGTGGGGGCTACCTCCTACAATGAGCAGTTCTTC
.,TRBJ2-7,TRBD1,TRBV4-3,CASSPGTGDYEQYF,TGCGCCAGCAGCCCCGGGACAGGGGACTACGAGCAGTACTTC
.,TRBJ2-3,.,TRBV7-9,CASSNSSADTQYF,TGTGCCAGCAGCAATAGTAGCGCAGATACGCAGTATTTT
.,TRBJ2-7,.,TRBV5-4,CASSFSSGTYEQYF,TGTGCCAGCAGCTTCAGTAGCGGCACCTACGAGCAGTACTTC
.,TRBJ2-2,TRBD2,TRBV27,CASTTLAGGPSEPGELFF,TGTGCCAGCACCACTCTCGCGGGAGGGCCAAGTGAGCCCGGGGAGCTGTTTTTT
.,TRBJ2-7,TRBD1,TRBV28,CASSPLRDRGYEQYF,TGTGCCAGCAGCCCTCTCCGGGACAGGGGCTACGAGCAGTACTTC
.,TRBJ2-3,TRBD1,TRBV9,CASSFQMTGPDTQYF,TGTGCCAGCAGCTTTCAAATGACAGGGCCAGATACGCAGTATTTT
.,TRBJ2-3,.,TRBV2,CASSDSVWTDTQYF,TGTGCCAGCAGTGATAGCGTGTGGACAGATACGCAGTATTTT
few,TRBJ1-2,.,TRBV2,CASSGGGYTF,TGTGCCAGCAGTGGTGGTGGCTACACCTTC
few,TRBJ2-6,.,TRBV5-1,CASSDLDAGANVLTF,TGCGCCAGCAGTGACTTGGACGCTGGGGCCAACGTCCTGACTTTC
.,TRBJ1-5,.,TRBV27,CASSLQPGQPQHF,TGTGCCAGCAGTTTACAGCCAGGACAGCCCCAGCATTTT
once,TRBJ2-1,.,TRBV4-3,CASSQVGGDNEQFF,TGCGCCAGCAGCCAAGTAGGAGGGGACAATGAGCAGTTCTTC
.,TRBJ1-3,TRBD1,TRBV5-1,CASSLGQGSSGNTIYF,TGCGCCAGCAGCTTGGGACAGGGGAGTTCTGGAAACACCATATATTTT
.,TRBJ2-7,.,TRBV7-9,CASSLAAGLSYEQYF,TGTGCCAGCAGCTTAGCGGCGGGTCTCTCCTACGAGCAGTACTTC
.,TRBJ2-1,.,TRBV14,CASSPRLSNEQFF,TGTGCCAGCAGTCCAAGGTTGAGCAATGAGCAGTTCTTC
.,TRBJ1-4,TRBD1,TRBV28,CASSLRDRGNEKLFF,TGTGCCAGCAGTTTAAGGGACAGGGGGAACGAAAAACTGTTTTTT
few,TRBJ2-7,.,TRBV9,CASSGDGYEQYF,TGTGCCAGCAGCGGGGACGGCTACGAGCAGTACTTC
.,TRBJ2-7,TRBD2,TRBV27,CASRLAGGVYYEQYF,TGTGCCAGCAGGCTAGCGGGGGGCGTGTACTACGAGCAGTACTTC
.,TRBJ2-1,TRBD2,TRBV11-2,CASSPTSGSPGNEQFF,TGTGCCAGCAGTCCGACTAGCGGGAGTCCTGGAAATGAGCAGTTCTTC
.,TRBJ2-1,TRBD1,TRBV7-9,CASSPSGDRGSNEQFF,TGTGCCAGCAGTCCAAGTGGGGACAGGGGGAGCAATGAGCAGTTCTTC
.,TRBJ2-3,.,TRBV6-6,CASGDGPSTDTQYF,TGTGCCAGCGGTGACGGGCCGAGCACAGATACGCAGTATTTT
.,TRBJ2-1,TRBD2,TRBV6-5,CASRGTSFEQFF,TGTGCCAGCAGAGGGACTAGTTTCGAGCAGTTCTTC
.,TRBJ2-5,.,TRBV6-5,CASSSWGETQYF,TGTGCCAGCAGTTCTTGGGGGGAGACCCAGTACTTC
.,TRBJ2-1,.,TRBV29-1,CSVEAARTFNEQFF,TGCAGCGTTGAGGCCGCACGGACCTTCAATGAGCAGTTCTTC
once,TRBJ2-2,TRBD2,TRBV27,CASTGLAGEPRAGELFF,TGTGCCAGCACGGGACTAGCGGGAGAACCGAGGGCCGGGGAGCTGTTTTTT
.,TRBJ2-7,.,TRBV27,CASSKASGSYEQYF,TGTGCCAGCAGTAAGGCTAGTGGGTCCTACGAGCAGTACTTC
.,TRBJ2-1,.,TRBV7-9,CASSLISNEQFF,TGTGCCAGCAGCTTAATTTCCAATGAGCAGTTCTTC
.,TRBJ2-7,TRBD2,TRBV12-5,CASGPLGSGSSYEQYF,TGTGCTAGTGGCCCCCTTGGTAGCGGGAGCTCCTACGAGCAGTACTTC
once,TRBJ2-7,.,TRBV28,CASSPGSYEQYF,TGTGCCAGCAGTCCCGGCTCCTACGAGCAGTACTTC
few,TRBJ1-2,TRBD1,TRBV30,CAWSDRTGPYGYTF,TGTGCCTGGAGCGACCGGACAGGTCCCTATGGCTACACCTTC
.,TRBJ2-7,TRBD2,TRBV7-8,CASSLSPALAGASYEQYF,TGTGCCAGCAGCTTATCGCCTGCGCTAGCGGGAGCCTCCTACGAGCAGTACTTC
.,TRBJ2-3,TRBD2,TRBV27,CASSYLAGGLTDTQYF,TGTGCCAGCAGTTATTTAGCGGGAGGTCTCACAGATACGCAGTATTTT
.,TRBJ2-6,TRBD1,TRBV27,CASSSGQVFNVLTF,TGTGCCAGCAGTTCGGGACAGGTCTTCAACGTCCTGACTTTC
.,TRBJ2-1,TRBD2,TRBV7-9,CASSLEVAGGPGNEQFF,TGTGCCAGCAGCTTAGAAGTAGCGGGAGGGCCGGGTAATGAGCAGTTCTTC
.,TRBJ2-1,TRBD1,TRBV19,CASSTLYDRDNEQFF,TGTGCCAGTAGTACGCTCTACGACAGGGACAATGAGCAGTTCTTC
.,TRBJ2-2,TRBD2,TRBV9,CASSPSGSPTGELFF,TGTGCCAGCAGCCCTAGCGGGAGCCCCACCGGGGAGCTGTTTTTT
.,TRBJ2-1,.,TRBV21-1,CASSSYRAYCPLYEQFF,TGTGCCAGCAGCAGCTACAGGGCCTATTGCCCTTTGTATGAGCAGTTCTTC
.,TRBJ2-7,.,TRBV29-1,CSVERGSDEQYF,TGCAGCGTTGAGAGGGGTTCCGACGAGCAGTACTTC
few,TRBJ2-7,.,TRBV10-3,CAISESVGQGDEQYF,TGTGCCATCAGTGAGTCGGTCGGGCAGGGCGACGAGCAGTACTTC
.,TRBJ1-1,.,TRBV5-1,CASSLEGLEAFF,TGCGCCAGCAGCTTGGAGGGACTAGAAGCTTTCTTT
.,TRBJ2-7,.,TRBV28,CASSPATGRYEQYF,TGTGCCAGCAGTCCCGCCACAGGGAGGTACGAGCAGTACTTC
.,TRBJ1-1,.,TRBV7-9,CASNGDVAFF,TGTGCCAGCAATGGGGACGTAGCTTTCTTT
.,TRBJ1-4,.,TRBV9,CASNPGTINEKLFF,TGTGCCAGCAATCCCGGGACTATTAATGAAAAACTGTTTTTT
.,TRBJ2-7,.,TRBV5-6,CASSPIEAYEQYF,TGTGCCAGCAGCCCGATCGAAGCCTACGAGCAGTACTTC
.,TRBJ2-1,.,TRBV29-1,CSSWDRSTTIEQFF,TGCAGCTCCTGGGACCGGAGCACAACGATCGAGCAGTTCTTC
.,TRBJ2-2,TRBD2,TRBV27,CASSPQRELPGELFF,TGTGCCAGCAGTCCCCAGCGGGAGTTACCCGGGGAGCTGTTTTTT